This T cell receptor (beta chain) was identified in a study of blood T cell repertoires in COVID-19. Study summary: Sites across the United States, Italy and Spain contributed samples from acute and convalescent COVID-19.

Assay used: immunoSEQ multiplex PCR; TCRdb lists only in-frame clones, some missing. The sample records tens of thousands of clones, more than 75% being singletons. This clone was counted only a few times. The CDR3 is 15 amino acids. The germline V gene has CDR1 MNHNY and CDR2 SVGAGI (reference sequence). V was clipped by 2 bases and J by 0 bases, with 8 bases between them. The sample was peripheral blood. The receptor was derived from a human donor in a cohort sampled during active COVID-19. The rearrangement links TRBV6-6 to TRBJ1-5; a weak D match, TRBD1 (6 bases). DNA of the CDR3: TGTGCCAGCAGTTACGGACAGTATAGCAATCAGCCCCAGCATTTT. This translates into CASSYGQYSNQPQHF.